A single sample gave rise to the 13 T cell receptor beta chains below, sequenced in a study of OX40 agonist ivuxolimab in advanced cancers. The assay was immunoSEQ multiplex PCR, and TCRdb's table has in-frame clones only and misses some. The table lists about 70,000 clones, around 90% of them singletons. Material: CD4+ or CD8+ T cells sorted from blood, obtained in a trial of the OX40 agonist ivuxolimab. The receptors were gathered from an adult with an advanced solid tumor such as melanoma, head and neck, liver or kidney cancer.

The rearrangement links TRBV5-1 to TRBJ2-5; D remains ambiguous. Germline loops: CDR1 SGHRS, CDR2 YFSETQ. Trimming shortened V by 2 bases and J by 4 bases, and 6 bases separated the two germline ends. The CDR3 covers 12 residues. The CDR3 DNA follows: TGCGCCAGCAGCTTTAGTCGAGAGACCCAGTACTTC. It codes for CASSFSRETQYF.

The table lists this clone with a count of one. The gene calls are TRBV18 and TRBJ1-5; 9 bases are shared with TRBD1. The V gene end was trimmed by 6 bases and the J gene end by 3 bases; junction bases not matched to a gene: 6. CDR1 and CDR2 (germline): KGHSH, LQKENI. The CDR3 is made up of 15 amino acids. CDR3 residues: CASSLGQGPNQPQHF. The CDR3 DNA reads TGTGCCAGCTCCCTGGGACAGGGTCCCAATCAGCCCCAGCATTTT.

The CDR3 sequence: CSVESGPRDSYNEQFF. The CDR3 DNA reads as TGCAGCGTTGAGTCGGGGCCTCGTGACTCCTACAATGAGCAGTTCTTC. V is TRBV29-1 and J is TRBJ2-1, with D possibly being TRBD1 or TRBD2 (5 bases each). Trimming removed 3 bases at V and 0 bases at J, with 15 bases between. CDR3 size: 16 residues. Germline V CDR1 and CDR2: SQVTM, ANQGSEA.

This chain uses TRBV2 with TRBJ1-5; maybe TRBD1 (5 bases). Germline assignment: CDR1 SNHLY and CDR2 FYNNEI. The CDR3 sequence is 14 residues long. The V and J ends lost 4 bases and 3 bases respectively, with 10 bases between them. This CDR3 reads CASSGHRNNQPQHF. The DNA of the CDR3 is TGTGCCAGCAGTGGGCACAGGAACAATCAGCCCCAGCATTTT.

This sequence joins TRBV19 and TRBJ2-2; 7 bases fit TRBD1. V was clipped by 6 bases and J by 6 bases; unmatched bases: 7. The CDR3 sequence is 14 residues long. Germline V CDR1 and CDR2: LNHDA, SQIVND (reference sequence). CDR3 loop: CASRDRVLAGELFF. Written as DNA, the CDR3 is TGTGCCAGTAGAGACAGGGTACTCGCCGGGGAGCTGTTTTTT.

The chain employs TRBV7-6 and TRBJ2-1; D may be TRBD1 (6 bases). Germline V gene data show CDR1 as SGHVS and CDR2 as FNYEAQ. The CDR3 is made up of 15 amino acids. V was pared by 1 base and J by 1 base, with 8 bases between. CDR3 DNA: TGTGCCAGCAGCTTAGGAGGGGGTTCCTACAATGAGCAGTTCTTC. It codes for CASSLGGGSYNEQFF.

V and J are TRBV27 and TRBJ1-2; TRBD1 is a possible D gene (5 bases). The V gene lost 5 bases and the J gene lost 2 bases, with 9 bases spanning the gap. Germline-derived CDR1 and CDR2 are MNHEY and SMNVEV (reference sequence). CDR3 size: 13 residues. CDR3 sequence reads: CASSPGRNYGYTF. The CDR3, as DNA: TGTGCCAGCAGTCCGGGACGGAACTATGGCTACACCTTC.

This rearrangement joins TRBV6-6 to TRBJ1-5; 7 bases agree with TRBD1. V was pared by 4 bases and J by 7 bases, with 7 bases of the junction left unmatched. The CDR3 totals 14 residues. CDR1 and CDR2 (germline): MNHNY, SVGAGI (reference sequence). CDR3 coding DNA: TGTGCCAGCAGTTTAGGGGGCGAAGGGCAGCCCCAGCATTTT. Translated: CASSLGGEGQPQHF.

As concerns this clone: The junction departs from the called germline gene at one end, perhaps through a read error. The chain joins TRBV4-3 to TRBJ1-2; D possibly corresponds to TRBD1 (5 bases). The CDR3 loop spans 14 amino acids. CDR1 and CDR2 (germline): LGHNA, YSLEER. The CDR3 nucleotides read TGCGCCAGCAGCCAAGAGTGGCAGGGATATGACTACACCTTC. It codes for CASSQEWQGYDYTF.

This chain connects TRBV6-5 to TRBJ2-1, with a possible D match to TRBD2 (5 bases). This CDR3 has 12 residues. Trimming left V 2 bases short and J 11 bases short, with 10 bases between. Germline V gene sequence: CDR1 MNHEY, CDR2 SVGAGI. The CDR3 reads CASSYLRGQQFF. CDR3 coding DNA: TGTGCCAGCAGTTACCTTCGGGGTCAGCAGTTCTTC.

The sample holds one count of this clone. J is TRBJ2-7 and V is TRBV5-1; D remains unclear. CDR1 and CDR2 (germline): SGHRS, YFSETQ. V was trimmed by 0 bases and J by 4 bases, leaving 5 bases between them. The CDR3 is 12 residues long. CDR3 residues: CASSLDYYEQYF. CDR3 sequence (DNA): TGCGCCAGCAGCTTGGATTATTACGAGCAGTACTTC.

This rearrangement joins TRBV10-3 to TRBJ1-6; 7 nucleotides align to TRBD1. The germline CDR1 and CDR2 sequences are ENHRY and SYGVKD. This CDR3 spans 12 amino acids. V trimming: 10 bases; J trimming: 8 bases; junction bases outside the gene matches: 5. In DNA form, the CDR3 reads TGTGCCAGCCAGGGGGGGGATTCACCCCTCCACTTT. This gives the protein CASQGGDSPLHF.

J is TRBJ1-1 and V is TRBV6-1; no firm D call. The CDR3 length is 13 residues. V gave up 5 bases and J gave up 2 bases, with 9 bases separating them. CDR1 and CDR2 from the germline V gene are MNHNS and SASEGT. The CDR3 here is CASSTQANTEAFF. Here the CDR3 DNA reads TGTGCCAGCAGTACGCAAGCTAACACTGAAGCTTTCTTT.